This T cell receptor (beta chain) was retrieved from a study of persistence of HIV-infected CD4 T cells. Turning to the study itself: The sample holds CD4+ T cells responsive to CMV or HIV-1 Gag. Study findings and constraints: CMV- and Gag-responding cells had lower TCRbeta richness than CD3/CD28-responding cells.

The libraries were made with immunoSEQ version 4 in survey mode. Libraries were prepared by immunoSEQ multiplex PCR; TCRdb keeps only in-frame clonotypes and omits some of them. The sample has around 60,000 clones, roughly 77% seen once. CDR1 and CDR2 (germline): MNHEY, SVGAGI. V was pared by 6 bases and J by 4 bases, with 12 bases between. CDR3 length equals 14 residues. The stimulus was an HIV-1 Gag 15-mer peptide pool, 0.85 to 1 ug/peptide/mL. CD40L-negative CD69-negative CD45RO-high memory CD4+ T cells were sorted as populations depleted of antigen-responding cells. Remarks on this clone: Antigen unknown.

The chain combines TRBV6-5 with TRBJ2-2; D may be TRBD1 or TRBD2 (6 bases each). The source material was CD4+ T cells sorted from PBMCs after roughly 20-hour stimulation, sampled from a patient who received antiretroviral therapy. The origin of this receptor is an adult man with HIV who was CMV-seropositive. CDR3 sequence: CASRGGKGTGELFF. The CDR3 DNA reads as TGTGCCAGCAGAGGGGGGAAGGGCACCGGGGAGCTGTTTTTT.